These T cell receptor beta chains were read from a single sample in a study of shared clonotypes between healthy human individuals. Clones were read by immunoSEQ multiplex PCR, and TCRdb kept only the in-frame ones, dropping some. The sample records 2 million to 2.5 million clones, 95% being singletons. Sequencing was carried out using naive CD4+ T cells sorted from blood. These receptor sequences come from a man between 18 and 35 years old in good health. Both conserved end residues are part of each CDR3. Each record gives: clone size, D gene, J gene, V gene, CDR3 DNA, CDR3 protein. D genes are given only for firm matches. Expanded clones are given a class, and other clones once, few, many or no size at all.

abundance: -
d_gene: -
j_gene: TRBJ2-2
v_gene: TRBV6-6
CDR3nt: TGTGCCAGCAGACCTAACGGGAACACCGGGGAGCTGTTTTTT
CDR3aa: CASRPNGNTGELFF

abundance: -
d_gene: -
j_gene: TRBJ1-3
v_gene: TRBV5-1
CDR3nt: TGCGCCAGCAGCTCTACAGGGACGGGAAACACCATATATTTT
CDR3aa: CASSSTGTGNTIYF

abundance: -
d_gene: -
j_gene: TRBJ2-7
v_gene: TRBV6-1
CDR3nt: TGTGCCAGCAGTGAACTCAGGCTGGGTGAGCAGTACTTC
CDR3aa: CASSELRLGEQYF

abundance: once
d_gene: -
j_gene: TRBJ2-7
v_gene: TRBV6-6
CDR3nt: TGTGCCAGCAGTTCCTCGGGGGGCCTCTACGAGCAGTACTTC
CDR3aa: CASSSSGGLYEQYF

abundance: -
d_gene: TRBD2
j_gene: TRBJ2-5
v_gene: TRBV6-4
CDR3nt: TGTGCCAGCAGTGACTGGCCAGCGGGGGGGCAAGAGACCCAGTACTTC
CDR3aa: CASSDWPAGGQETQYF

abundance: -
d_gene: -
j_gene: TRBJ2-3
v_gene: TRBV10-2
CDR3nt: TGCGCCAGCCTTGCGGCATTAGAAGATACGCAGTATTTT
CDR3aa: CASLAALEDTQYF

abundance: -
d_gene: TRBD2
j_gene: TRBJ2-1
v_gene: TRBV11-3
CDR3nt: TGTGCCAGCAGCTTAGTAGCGGGAGCTTACAATGAGCAGTTCTTC
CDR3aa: CASSLVAGAYNEQFF

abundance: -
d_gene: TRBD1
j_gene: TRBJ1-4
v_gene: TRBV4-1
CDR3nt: TGCGCCAGCAGCCCCCAGGGACAGGGCTGGGAAAAACTGTTTTTT
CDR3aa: CASSPQGQGWEKLFF

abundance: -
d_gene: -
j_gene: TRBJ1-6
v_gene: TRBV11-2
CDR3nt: TGTGCCAGCAGCTTTGGACAGTATAATTCACCCCTCCACTTT
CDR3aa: CASSFGQYNSPLHF

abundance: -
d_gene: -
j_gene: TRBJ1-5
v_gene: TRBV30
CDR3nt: TGTGCCTGGGGAAATAGCAATCAGCCCCAGCATTTT
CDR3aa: CAWGNSNQPQHF

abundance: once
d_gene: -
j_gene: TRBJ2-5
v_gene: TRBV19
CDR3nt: TGTGCCAGTAGTAGGGACCGCCAAGAGACCCAGTACTTC
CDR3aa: CASSRDRQETQYF

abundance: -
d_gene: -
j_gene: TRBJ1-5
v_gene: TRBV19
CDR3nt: TGTGCCAGTACCTCCGGCAGGGTGGGGGGGACCCAGCATTTT
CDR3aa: CASTSGRVGGTQHF